The T cell receptor (beta chain) under discussion was sequenced for a study of shared clonotypes between healthy human individuals. The study's findings and limits: It was the non-shared clonotypes that had lower generation probabilities than clonotypes shared by all four donors. Few donors restricted represented genetic and exposure-history diversity.

In the sorted-subset replicate PCRs, 150 to 200 ng DNA, 29,000 or so T cell genomes, was used. Original processing notes: There were no quality scores in the junction-only immunoSEQ sequences, so filtering differed. Assay: immunoSEQ multiplex PCR; the TCRdb copy retains only in-frame clones and omits some. Clone size and the V and J calls come from that table; the DNA yielded D and trimming. The sample records around 2.5 million clones, roughly 93% being singletons. With regard to this clone: Antigen unknown.

V trimming: 5 bases; J trimming: 0 bases; junction bases outside the gene matches: 11. CDR3 length: 18 residues. Germline V gives CDR1 SGHAT, CDR2 FQNNGV. The rearrangement uses TRBV11-2 and TRBJ2-1; TRBD2 aligns across 9 bases. Sequencing was carried out using naive CD4+ T cells from PBMCs. The subset denotes: CD45RA+ positively selected. The source of this sequence is a man younger than 35 in good health. Some clones in this sample may be carry-over from other donors' samples. CDR3 bases: TGTGCCAGCAGCCCCCAGAGGGGGACTAGCATCTCCTACAATGAGCAGTTCTTC. Its translation: CASSPQRGTSISYNEQFF.